These 31 T cell receptor beta chains share one sample of origin, sequenced in a study of blood T cell repertoires in COVID-19. The protocol was immunoSEQ multiplex PCR, while the TCRdb copy is restricted to in-frame clones and leaves out a portion. The profile covers under 50,000 clones, with roughly four fifths appearing a single time and 7.3% taken by the ten largest. Sequencing was performed on peripheral blood. Every receptor here comes from a man aged 35-49 years with acute or convalescent COVID-19.

The rearrangement uses TRBV29-1 and TRBJ1-2, with unresolved D. CDR1 and CDR2 (germline): SQVTM, ANQGSEA. V was shortened by 5 bases and J by 2 bases, with 12 bases between the two germline ends. The CDR3 totals 13 residues. The DNA for the CDR3 is TGCAGCGTTAATTATAGGGAGAACTATGGCTACACCTTC. Translating gives CSVNYRENYGYTF. The complete variable domain, with remaining parts taken from reference TRBV29-1 and TRBJ1-2, reads SAVISQKPSRDICQRGTSLTIQCQVDSQVTMMFWYRQQPGQSLTLIATANQGSEATYESGFVIDKFPISRPNLTFSTLTVSNMSPEDSSIYLCSVNYRENYGYTFGSGTRLTVV.

The genes are TRBV7-8 and TRBJ1-2; tentative D call: TRBD1 (6 bases). The germline V and J ends were trimmed by 5 bases and 8 bases, with 18 bases remaining between them. Germline assignment: CDR1 SGHVS and CDR2 FQNEAQ. The CDR3 length is 14 residues. For the CDR3, the DNA is TGTGCCAGCAGCACACCGGCGCAGGGGAAGGGCTACACCTTC. Protein: CASSTPAQGKGYTF.

The rearrangement uses TRBV7-6 and TRBJ1-6; the match to TRBD1 covers 9 bases. There are 15 residues in the CDR3. Germline V gene sequence: CDR1 SGHVS, CDR2 FNYEAQ. V gave up 2 bases and J gave up 9 bases; unmatched junction bases: 5. DNA of the CDR3: TGTGCCAGCAGCTTATCCGGGACAGGGATTTCACCCCTCCACTTT. Translating gives CASSLSGTGISPLHF. The entire variable domain, with the rest obtained from reference TRBV7-6 and TRBJ1-6, is as follows: GAGVSQSPRYKVTKRGQDVALRCDPISGHVSLYWYRQALGQGPEFLTYFNYEAQQDKSGLPNDRFSAERPEGSISTLTIQRTEQRDSAMYRCASSLSGTGISPLHFGNGTRLTVT.

The chain employs TRBV6-6 and TRBJ1-5; no definite D call. The CDR3 length is 12 residues. The ends were cut back, 8 bases at V and 3 bases at J, with 8 bases in the middle. Per the germline V gene, CDR1 is MNHNY and CDR2 is SVGAGI (reference sequence). CDR3: CASSGTNQPQHF. The CDR3 region has the DNA TGTGCCAGCTCGGGTACCAATCAGCCCCAGCATTTT.

V gene TRBV7-2 combines with J gene TRBJ1-3, with 10 positions matching TRBD1. Germline V lookup: CDR1 SGHTA, CDR2 FQGNSA. Trimming at V came to 5 bases and at J to 3 bases, leaving 4 bases not matched to a gene. The CDR3 has 15 amino acids. The CDR3 coding sequence is TGTGCCAGCAGCCTGCGGACAGGGGGTGGAAACACCATATATTTT. Amino acids: CASSLRTGGGNTIYF.

The chain has TRBV10-1 and TRBJ2-1; 10 nucleotides agree with TRBD2. This CDR3 region has 16 residues. Germline trimming cut 0 bases from V and 8 bases from J; bases unmatched to any gene: 7. The germline V gene encodes CDR1 WNHNN and CDR2 SYGVQD (reference sequence). The CDR3 reads CASSESGAGGIDEQFF. In DNA form, the CDR3 reads TGCGCCAGCAGTGAGTCAGGAGCGGGGGGGATAGATGAGCAGTTCTTC.

This rearrangement joins TRBV30 to TRBJ2-1; the D is unclear. CDR1 GTSNPN and CDR2 SVGIG come from the germline V gene (reference sequence). V lost 0 bases to trimming and J lost 3 bases, with 3 bases between them. The CDR3 contains 12 residues. For the CDR3, the DNA is TGTGCCTGGAGTGTACTCTACAATGAGCAGTTCTTC. This translates into CAWSVLYNEQFF.

The CDR3 nucleotides read TGTGCCAGCCGGAGGGGAAAGAATAATTCACCCCTCCACTTT. Translation gives CASRRGKNNSPLHF. The J gene is TRBJ1-6, the V gene TRBV6-5, with D possibly TRBD1 on 5 matching bases. V dropped 8 bases and J dropped 5 bases, with 13 bases sitting between them. Germline V CDR1 and CDR2: MNHEY, SVGAGI. This CDR3 spans 14 amino acids.

V usage is TRBV7-6 and J usage is TRBJ2-6, with 7 nucleotides matching TRBD1. The trim removed 1 base at V and 2 bases at J, leaving 5 bases unmatched. Germline V gene lookup returns CDR1 SGHVS and CDR2 FNYEAQ. The CDR3 covers 17 residues. The CDR3 DNA follows: TGTGCCAGCAGCTTAGGGGTAGGGGGCGCTGGGGCCAACGTCCTGACTTTC. It codes for CASSLGVGGAGANVLTF. Together with reference TRBV7-6 and TRBJ2-6, the CDR3 gives the full variable domain: GAGVSQSPRYKVTKRGQDVALRCDPISGHVSLYWYRQALGQGPEFLTYFNYEAQQDKSGLPNDRFSAERPEGSISTLTIQRTEQRDSAMYRCASSLGVGGAGANVLTFGAGSRLTVL.

The rearrangement joins TRBV2 to TRBJ2-2; 8 bases map to TRBD2. This CDR3 contains 20 residues. Germline V gene lookup returns CDR1 SNHLY and CDR2 FYNNEI. The J segment lost 0 bases and the V segment lost 4 bases, leaving 16 bases of the junction unmatched. The CDR3 nucleotides are TGTGCCAGCAGTGTAAGGGGCGGGGGGCCGTCAAATGCGAACACCGGGGAGCTGTTTTTT. Translation: CASSVRGGGPSNANTGELFF. Full variable domain (outside the CDR3, taken from reference TRBV2 and TRBJ2-2): EPEVTQTPSHQVTQMGQEVILRCVPISNHLYFYWYRQILGQKVEFLVSFYNNEISEKSEIFDDQFSVERPDGSNFTLKIRSTKLEDSAMYFCASSVRGGGPSNANTGELFFGEGSRLTVL.

V gene TRBV18 combines with J gene TRBJ2-3, with D uncertain. Trimming took off 3 bases at V and 4 bases at J, with 5 bases between the two ends. CDR1 is KGHSH, CDR2 LQKENI, per germline. This CDR3 spans 12 amino acids. The CDR3 sequence: CASSPAADTQYF. The CDR3 DNA reads as TGTGCCAGCTCACCCGCAGCAGATACGCAGTATTTT.

The chain carries TRBV5-1 and TRBJ2-7; 8 nucleotides align to TRBD1. This CDR3 has 15 amino acids. Trimming took 4 bases from V and 5 from J; bases not matched to a gene: 11. Germline V gives CDR1 SGHRS, CDR2 YFSETQ. The CDR3 sequence: CASSAHRGDTNEQYF. CDR3 bases: TGCGCCAGCAGCGCTCACAGGGGGGACACCAACGAGCAGTACTTC.

The chain carries TRBV27 and TRBJ1-2; TRBD1 agrees at 8 bases. V shed 6 bases, J shed 5 bases, and the junction held 11 bases outside the gene matches. Germline V gene data show CDR1 as MNHEY and CDR2 as SMNVEV (reference sequence). This CDR3 has 15 residues. CDR3 in amino acids: CASSRAGQGFYGYTF. CDR3 nucleotide sequence: TGTGCCAGCAGCAGAGCAGGACAGGGTTTTTATGGCTACACCTTC.

The rearrangement uses TRBV6-1 and TRBJ1-2; TRBD1 aligns across 11 bases. V lost 2 bases and J lost 2; bases outside the gene matches: 10. This CDR3 spans 18 amino acids. The V gene's germline CDR1 is MNHNS and CDR2 SASEGT. The CDR3 reads CASSERTGGGKGNYGYTF. CDR3 sequence (DNA): TGTGCCAGCAGTGAAAGGACAGGGGGCGGGAAGGGGAACTATGGCTACACCTTC.

About this clone itself: Additional DNA sequences in this sample encode the identical CDR3. The rearrangement joins TRBV24-1 to TRBJ2-7; TRBD1 aligns across 7 bases. Trimming at V came to 3 bases and at J to 1 base, leaving 5 bases not matched to a gene. The germline gives CDR1 KGHDR, CDR2 SFDVKD. The CDR3 is 15 residues long. The CDR3 DNA is TGTGCCACCAGTGATGCAGGGGGTGAGTCCTACGAGCAGTACTTC. It translates to CATSDAGGESYEQYF.

This chain uses TRBV28 with TRBJ1-6; D gene unclear. Trimming took off 2 bases at V and 7 bases at J, with 9 bases between the two ends. The CDR3 is 14 residues long. Germline V gene lookup returns CDR1 MDHEN and CDR2 SYDVKM. In DNA, the CDR3 is TGTGCCAGCAGTTTAATAACGGTCAATTCACCCCTCCACTTT. This gives the protein CASSLITVNSPLHF.

Regarding this clone: Compared with germline, one end of the junction differs, possibly owing to a read error. The J gene is TRBJ1-2, the V gene TRBV6-6, with D unclear. From germline, CDR1 is MNHNY and CDR2 SVGAGI (reference sequence). The CDR3 is 13 amino acids. The CDR3 DNA sequence: TGTGCCAGCAGTTACTCCCCAAGTAGAACCTACGCCTTC. Protein sequence: CASSYSPSRTYAF.

The sample holds one count of this clone. The CDR3 loop is CATSTGDSRQYF. The CDR3 coding sequence is TGTGCCACCAGCACAGGGGACAGTCGGCAGTACTTC. J is TRBJ2-7 and V is TRBV15; TRBD1 aligns across 7 bases. The CDR3 runs 12 residues. The V segment lost 4 bases and the J segment 9 bases; nucleotides outside the gene matches: 6. Germline CDR1 is LNHNV and CDR2 is YYDKDF (reference sequence).

The chain uses TRBV5-4 and TRBJ2-7, with D uncertain. The germline V gene has CDR1 SGHNT and CDR2 YYREEE (reference sequence). This CDR3 is built from 13 residues. Deletions cut 2 bases from V and 4 bases from J, with 10 bases between. In nucleotides, the CDR3 is TGTGCCAGCAGCTTCGCTAACGATTACGAGCAGTACTTC. It translates to CASSFANDYEQYF.

The V call is TRBV15, the J call TRBJ1-1; 7 nucleotides match TRBD1. The J segment lost 4 bases and the V segment lost 4 bases, leaving 6 bases of the junction unmatched. This CDR3 is built from 14 residues. Germline V gene sequence: CDR1 LNHNV, CDR2 YYDKDF (reference sequence). CDR3: CATSKTRGSTEAFF. The CDR3 region has the DNA TGTGCCACCAGCAAAACCAGGGGGTCCACTGAAGCTTTCTTT.

This chain uses TRBV2 with TRBJ1-1; D gene unclear. V was pared by 8 bases and J by 2 bases, with 15 bases between. The CDR3 totals 14 residues. The germline V gene encodes CDR1 SNHLY and CDR2 FYNNEI. The CDR3: CASYISPGNTEAFF. The DNA of the CDR3 is TGTGCCAGCTACATAAGCCCGGGAAACACTGAAGCTTTCTTT.

J is TRBJ2-5 and V is TRBV7-9; 9 bases agree with TRBD2. From germline, CDR1 is SEHNR and CDR2 FQNEAQ (reference sequence). Trimming removed 2 bases from V and 3 bases from J; junction bases left unmatched: 4. The CDR3 runs 15 residues. The CDR3 reads CASSLRASGEETQYF. DNA of the CDR3: TGTGCCAGCAGCTTACGGGCTAGCGGGGAAGAGACCCAGTACTTC.

A remark on this clone: One end of the junction varies from germline; a read error may be responsible. V gene TRBV27 combines with J gene TRBJ1-6; 7 nucleotides line up with TRBD1. The CDR3 is 14 amino acids. Germline CDR1 and CDR2: MNHEY and SMNVEV (reference sequence). For the CDR3, the DNA is TGTGTCAGCAGTGCGGGACAGTATAATTCACCCCTCCACTTT. Translating it yields CVSSAGQYNSPLHF.

This chain links TRBV5-1 with TRBJ1-5; D gene ambiguous. V was clipped by 5 bases and J by 0 bases, with 15 bases between them. This CDR3 region has 16 residues. Germline V lookup: CDR1 SGHRS, CDR2 YFSETQ. In DNA, the CDR3 is TGCGCCAGCAGTCGGGATCCGGCCCCTAGCAATCAGCCCCAGCATTTT. Its protein product is CASSRDPAPSNQPQHF.

This chain links TRBV19 with TRBJ2-2, with 7 bases lining up with TRBD1. After removal of 10 bases from V and 1 base from J, the junction contained 12 bases not matched to a gene. Germline V gene sequence: CDR1 LNHDA, CDR2 SQIVND (reference sequence). There are 16 residues in the CDR3. The CDR3 loop reads CATDRADVKNTGELFF. The CDR3 DNA is TGTGCCACCGACAGGGCGGACGTGAAGAACACCGGGGAGCTGTTTTTT.

The V gene is TRBV5-1, the J gene TRBJ1-2; D remains unclear. Trimming stripped 0 bases from V and 4 bases from J, with 4 bases between. There are 12 residues in the CDR3. Germline lookup yields CDR1 SGHRS and CDR2 YFSETQ. The CDR3 spells CASSLGLYGYTF. The CDR3 DNA reads as TGCGCCAGCAGCTTGGGGCTCTATGGCTACACCTTC.

The chain employs TRBV7-3 and TRBJ2-3, with 10 nucleotides matching TRBD2. V gave up 9 bases and J gave up 0 bases; unmatched junction bases: 3. The V gene's germline CDR1 is SGHTA and CDR2 FQGTGA. There are 14 residues in the CDR3. The CDR3 DNA reads TGTGCCAGTACTAGCGGGGCTAGCACAGATACGCAGTATTTT. It yields the protein CASTSGASTDTQYF.

The gene calls are TRBV5-1 and TRBJ2-7, with D unclear. The CDR3 totals 12 residues. Trimming shortened V by 4 bases and J by 3 bases, and 8 bases separated the two germline ends. Germline V gene lookup returns CDR1 SGHRS and CDR2 YFSETQ. The CDR3 spells CASSPPSYEQYF. The CDR3 bases are TGCGCCAGCAGCCCTCCTAGCTACGAGCAGTACTTC.

The chain recombines TRBV6-1 with TRBJ2-1, with TRBD2 matching 7 bases. Germline CDR1 is MNHNS and CDR2 is SASEGT. The CDR3 runs 15 residues. V shed 2 bases and J 7 bases; nucleotides not matched to a gene: 8. CDR3 DNA: TGTGCCAGCAGTGAACTGAGTGGGGGGGGGAATGAGCAGTTCTTC. Its protein is CASSELSGGGNEQFF.

The chain carries TRBV29-1 and TRBJ2-2; maybe TRBD1 (6 bases). The CDR3 spans 13 residues. V shed 7 bases and J shed 4 bases, with 13 bases lying between them. In germline, CDR1 is SQVTM, CDR2 ANQGSEA. Here the CDR3 reads CSGSGQSTGELFF. The CDR3 DNA is TGCAGCGGTTCGGGACAAAGCACCGGGGAGCTGTTTTTT.

This clone was seen a single time. J is TRBJ2-3 and V is TRBV4-1; 9 positions match TRBD1. Germline CDR1 and CDR2: MGHRA and YSYEKL. The trim removed 1 base at V and 4 bases at J, leaving 12 bases unmatched. The CDR3 is made up of 18 amino acids. The CDR3 DNA is TGCGCCAGCAGCCAAGGACTGACCGGGACAGGGAGTCCAGATACGCAGTATTTT. Translating it yields CASSQGLTGTGSPDTQYF.